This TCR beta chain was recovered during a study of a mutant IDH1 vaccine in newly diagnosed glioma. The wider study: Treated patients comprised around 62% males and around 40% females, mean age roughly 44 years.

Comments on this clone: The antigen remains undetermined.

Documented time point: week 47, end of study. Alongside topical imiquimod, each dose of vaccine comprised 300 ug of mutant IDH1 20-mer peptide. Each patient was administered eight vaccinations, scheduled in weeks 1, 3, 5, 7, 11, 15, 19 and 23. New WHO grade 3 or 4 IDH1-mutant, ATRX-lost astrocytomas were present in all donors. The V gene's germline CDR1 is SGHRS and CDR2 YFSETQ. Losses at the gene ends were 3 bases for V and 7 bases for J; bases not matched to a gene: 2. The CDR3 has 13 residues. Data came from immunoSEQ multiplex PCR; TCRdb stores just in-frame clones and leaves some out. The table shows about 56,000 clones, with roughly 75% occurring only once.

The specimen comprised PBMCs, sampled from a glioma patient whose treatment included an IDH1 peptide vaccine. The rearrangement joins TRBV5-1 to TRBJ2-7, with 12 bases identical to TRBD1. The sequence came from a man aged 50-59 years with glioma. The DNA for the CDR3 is TGCGCCAGCAGCTGGGACAGGGGGCGGGAGCAGTACTTC. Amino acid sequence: CASSWDRGREQYF.